This is a list of T cell receptor beta chains from one sample in a study of T cell repertoires in cytomegalovirus infection. No cognate antigen is known for these TCRs. MiXCR, run by TCRdb on the reads, gives a single entry per CDR3 protein. The table has about 500,000 distinct CDR3 sequences, about 33% seen once. The specimen comprised cultured PBMCs, sampled from culture after CMV antigen stimulation. Receptor source: a human donor in good health (CMV status not recorded). Some clones in this sample may be carry-over from other donors' samples. CDR3s include the opening cysteine and the closing phenylalanine or tryptophan. A D gene is named only where the DNA matches it firmly. Clone size is given for some rows only: seen once, a few or many times, or a class if the clone is expanded.

v_gene: TRBV7-8; d_gene: TRBD2; len: 14; j_gene: TRBJ2-3; abundance: -; CDR3nt: TGTGCCAGCAGGAGCGGGGCCAACACAGATACGCAGTATTTT; CDR3aa: CASRSGANTDTQYF
v_gene: TRBV28; d_gene: TRBD1; len: 15; j_gene: TRBJ2-5; abundance: -; CDR3nt: TGTGCCAGCAGTTCCGGAGGGACAGGGGCAGAGACCCAGTACTTC; CDR3aa: CASSSGGTGAETQYF
v_gene: TRBV24-1; d_gene: -; len: 14; j_gene: TRBJ2-1; abundance: few; CDR3nt: TGTGCCACCAGTGACTTATTACCAGGAAATGAGCAGTTCTTC; CDR3aa: CATSDLLPGNEQFF
v_gene: TRBV12-3/TRBV12-4; d_gene: TRBD2; len: 19; j_gene: TRBJ2-1; abundance: few; CDR3nt: TGTGCCAGCAGTTTTGGCTGGGCAGCGGGACCGGTCTCCTACAATGAGCAGTTCTTC; CDR3aa: CASSFGWAAGPVSYNEQFF
v_gene: TRBV29-1; d_gene: TRBD1; len: 13; j_gene: TRBJ1-5; abundance: -; CDR3nt: TGCAGCGTTGGCGGGACAGGGGACCAGCCCCAGCATTTT; CDR3aa: CSVGGTGDQPQHF
v_gene: TRBV12-3/TRBV12-4; d_gene: TRBD1; len: 14; j_gene: TRBJ1-1; abundance: few; CDR3nt: TGTGCCAGCCCTCCCAGACAGGGGAACACTGAAGCTTTCTTT; CDR3aa: CASPPRQGNTEAFF
v_gene: TRBV20-1; d_gene: TRBD1; len: 15; j_gene: TRBJ1-1; abundance: few; CDR3nt: TGCAGTGCTAGACAAGGGACAGGGGGCATTACTGAAGCTTTCTTT; CDR3aa: CSARQGTGGITEAFF
v_gene: TRBV7-2; d_gene: -; len: 14; j_gene: TRBJ1-2; abundance: many; CDR3nt: TGTGCCAGCAGCTCTACGAGGGTGGCTGGTGGCTACACCTTC; CDR3aa: CASSSTRVAGGYTF
v_gene: TRBV7-9; d_gene: TRBD1; len: 14; j_gene: TRBJ1-2; abundance: many; CDR3nt: TGTGCCAGCAGCTTGGCAGGGACAGGGGATCGCTACACCTTC; CDR3aa: CASSLAGTGDRYTF
v_gene: TRBV19; d_gene: -; len: 15; j_gene: TRBJ2-1; abundance: -; CDR3nt: TGTGCCAGTAGTATCCCGGTTCGGGGATACAATGAGCAGTTCTTC; CDR3aa: CASSIPVRGYNEQFF
v_gene: TRBV15; d_gene: TRBD2; len: 19; j_gene: TRBJ2-1; abundance: -; CDR3nt: TGTGCCACCAGCGCGGACAGGGCGTCGGCTAGCGGGAGACGAAGTGAGCAGTTCTTC; CDR3aa: CATSADRASASGRRSEQFF
v_gene: TRBV6-6; d_gene: -; len: 17; j_gene: TRBJ2-1; abundance: -; CDR3nt: TGTGCCAGCCGAATCCTTTTCCGGGCAGAAGATTCCAATGAGCAGTTCTTC; CDR3aa: CASRILFRAEDSNEQFF
v_gene: TRBV4-3; d_gene: TRBD2; len: 18; j_gene: TRBJ2-1; abundance: few; CDR3nt: TGCGCCAGCAGCCAAGATAAATTCGTCGCGGGAGGTGTGGATGAGCAGTTCTTC; CDR3aa: CASSQDKFVAGGVDEQFF
v_gene: TRBV5-1; d_gene: TRBD1; len: 15; j_gene: TRBJ1-1; abundance: -; CDR3nt: TGCGCCAGCAGCCCAGACGCCGGGACAGGGGACGTTGCTTTCTTT; CDR3aa: CASSPDAGTGDVAFF
v_gene: TRBV15; d_gene: -; len: 16; j_gene: TRBJ2-7; abundance: -; CDR3nt: TGTGCCACCAGCAGAGATCCGGGGACAAGGTCCTACGAGCAGTACTTC; CDR3aa: CATSRDPGTRSYEQYF
v_gene: TRBV6-6; d_gene: -; len: 13; j_gene: TRBJ1-1; abundance: few; CDR3nt: TGTGCCAGCAGTTACTCACTACAGGGTGAAGCTTTCTTT; CDR3aa: CASSYSLQGEAFF
v_gene: TRBV7-2; d_gene: TRBD2; len: 16; j_gene: TRBJ2-1; abundance: many; CDR3nt: TGTGCCAGCAGCTCGAATGGACTAGCGGGAGTGAGTGAGCAGTTCTTC; CDR3aa: CASSSNGLAGVSEQFF
v_gene: TRBV12-3/TRBV12-4; d_gene: TRBD1; len: 14; j_gene: TRBJ1-2; abundance: -; CDR3nt: TGTGCCAGCAGGGAGACAGGGGGCGACTATGGCTACACCTTC; CDR3aa: CASRETGGDYGYTF
v_gene: TRBV5-4; d_gene: -; len: 15; j_gene: TRBJ2-2; abundance: -; CDR3nt: TGTGCCAGCAGCCCTATGGCGGGTCACACCGGGGAGCTGTTTTTT; CDR3aa: CASSPMAGHTGELFF
v_gene: TRBV7-8; d_gene: -; len: 16; j_gene: TRBJ2-1; abundance: few; CDR3nt: TGTGCCAGCAGCGGAAACTGGCGGGCTAAGAACAATGAGCAGTTCTTC; CDR3aa: CASSGNWRAKNNEQFF
v_gene: TRBV29-1; d_gene: TRBD2; len: 16; j_gene: TRBJ2-1; abundance: few; CDR3nt: TGCAGCGTTGAAGCTGCGGGAGGGCCTCCGGGGAATGAGCAGTTCTTC; CDR3aa: CSVEAAGGPPGNEQFF
v_gene: TRBV4-1; d_gene: -; len: 14; j_gene: TRBJ2-1; abundance: once; CDR3nt: TGCGCCAGCAGCCAACCGGGACTGCCTGGGTGGCAGTTCTTC; CDR3aa: CASSQPGLPGWQFF
v_gene: TRBV6-2/TRBV6-3; d_gene: TRBD1; len: 15; j_gene: TRBJ1-5; abundance: few; CDR3nt: TGTGCCAGCAGTTACCTCGGGACAGTAAATCAGCCCCAGCATTTT; CDR3aa: CASSYLGTVNQPQHF
v_gene: TRBV19; d_gene: -; len: 13; j_gene: TRBJ2-4; abundance: few; CDR3nt: TGTGCCAGTAGTACGGGACTGACGAACATTCAGTACTTC; CDR3aa: CASSTGLTNIQYF
v_gene: TRBV4-2; d_gene: TRBD1; len: 14; j_gene: TRBJ2-3; abundance: many; CDR3nt: TGTGCCAGCAGCCAAGGGACAGGTACAGATACGCAGTATTTT; CDR3aa: CASSQGTGTDTQYF
v_gene: TRBV2; d_gene: -; len: 16; j_gene: TRBJ2-1; abundance: -; CDR3nt: TGTGCCAGCAAAAACGGGGGGCAGGGGGTTTACAATGAGCAGTTCTTC; CDR3aa: CASKNGGQGVYNEQFF
v_gene: TRBV19; d_gene: -; len: 13; j_gene: TRBJ1-6; abundance: few; CDR3nt: TGTGCCAGTAGTATGCCGCCATGGTCACCCCTCCACTTT; CDR3aa: CASSMPPWSPLHF
v_gene: TRBV18; d_gene: TRBD1; len: 17; j_gene: TRBJ1-1; abundance: once; CDR3nt: TGTGCCAGCTCACCCCGGGGAATTATGAGGGGACAGACTGAAGCTTTCTTT; CDR3aa: CASSPRGIMRGQTEAFF
v_gene: TRBV28; d_gene: -; len: 15; j_gene: TRBJ2-3; abundance: -; CDR3nt: TGTGCCAGCAGTTTAAGGGCAGGGAGGACAGATACGCAGTATTTT; CDR3aa: CASSLRAGRTDTQYF
v_gene: TRBV29-1; d_gene: -; len: 12; j_gene: TRBJ2-5; abundance: few; CDR3nt: TGCAGCGCTCGGGACTTACAAGAGACCCAGTACTTC; CDR3aa: CSARDLQETQYF
v_gene: TRBV4-2; d_gene: TRBD2; len: 14; j_gene: TRBJ2-1; abundance: few; CDR3nt: TGTGCCAGCAGCCAAGCGGGAGGCTTCGATGAGCAGTTCTTC; CDR3aa: CASSQAGGFDEQFF